This entry is about one T cell receptor (beta chain). Antigen specificity is unknown. The sample is drawn from a study of T-cell memory formation after mild COVID-19. After 5'RACE with constant-segment primers, TCR alpha and TCR beta cDNA libraries carrying sample barcodes and UMIs were obtained. TCRdb fed the 5' RACE reads into MiXCR, producing one record per CDR3 protein. Among hundreds of thousands of distinct CDR3 sequences listed, less than 25% were seen once. CDR1 and CDR2 from the germline V gene are SGHRS and YFSETQ. CDR3 length: 17 amino acids. The V gene lost 0 bases and the J gene lost 4 bases, with 16 bases spanning the gap. Broader study findings: Mainly in CM and EM were contracting CD4+ clones; CD8+ were in EMRA.

The genes are TRBV5-1 and TRBJ2-2, with D perhaps TRBD1 (6 bases). Sequencing input: PBMCs or a T cell subset sorted from them (not recorded which). The sequence derives from an adult woman who had mild COVID-19 (a few samples of this study predate the infection). Cell type and time point are not known. The CDR3 DNA reads TGCGCCAGCAGCTTGGCCAGGGGAGAGAGTCTCACCGGGGAGCTGTTTTTT. This codes for CASSLARGESLTGELFF.